These 19 T cell receptor beta chains were all obtained from the same sample, sequenced in a study of blood T cells in healthy people across ages. A second PCR of 7 to 11 cycles used a sample-barcoded 5' primer and a J-beta primer mix. TCRdb re-derived calls from the 5' RACE reads in MiXCR, one entry per CDR3 protein. The sample includes more than 500,000 distinct CDR3 sequences, about 27% of them seen just once. This sample also belongs to another study, concerning T cells of mothers and their children.

Sequenced input: blood. The receptor set was obtained from a boy between 2 and 10 years old in good health.

The chain carries TRBV3-1 and TRBJ2-5; 7 bases fit TRBD2. The V gene end was trimmed by 4 bases and the J gene end by 3 bases; junction bases not matched to a gene: 5. The CDR3 is made up of 14 amino acids. The germline CDR1 and CDR2 sequences are LGHDT and YNNKEL (reference sequence). CDR3 sequence: CASSRGGYKETQYF. The DNA for the CDR3 is TGTGCCAGCAGCCGGGGGGGGTATAAAGAGACCCAGTACTTC.

The chain has TRBV24-1 and TRBJ2-5; a weak D match, TRBD1 (5 bases). Germline V gene data show CDR1 as KGHDR and CDR2 as SFDVKD. This CDR3 region has 16 residues. V was cut by 3 bases and J by 5 bases, with 18 bases left in between. The CDR3 protein is CATSDPRQGYEETQYF. CDR3 nucleotides: TGTGCCACCAGTGATCCAAGGCAGGGATATGAGGAGACCCAGTACTTC.

In its sample, this clonotype was seen a few times. The rearrangement joins TRBV29-1 to TRBJ2-5, with D unclear. Trimming removed 3 bases from V and 5 bases from J, with 4 bases in between. The length of the CDR3 is 10 residues. Germline V gene sequence: CDR1 SQVTM, CDR2 ANQGSEA. The chain's CDR3 is CSVDSETQYF. CDR3 nucleotide sequence: TGCAGCGTTGACTCGGAGACCCAGTACTTC.

This clonotype was observed a few times. V is TRBV4-2 and J is TRBJ2-1, with 10 bases matching TRBD1. Matching the DNA end better, TRBJ2-5 makes the J call doubtful. Germline V gene data show CDR1 as LGHNA and CDR2 as YNFKEQ. The CDR3 is made up of 18 amino acids. The DNA of the CDR3 is TGTGCCAGCAGCCAAGGATTGGTCCCCGGGACAGGGGAAGAGACCCAGTACTTC. Encoded protein: CASSQGLVPGTGEETQYF.

The chain combines TRBV6-5 with TRBJ2-1; 8 bases fit TRBD2. The CDR3 has 14 residues. With V trimmed by 6 bases and J by 4 bases, 5 bases remained unmatched. CDR1 and CDR2 from the germline V gene are MNHEY and SVGAGI. The CDR3: CASRRAGDYNEQFF. DNA for the CDR3: TGTGCCAGCAGACGAGCGGGGGATTACAATGAGCAGTTCTTC.

This clonotype has a handful of counts. The V and J genes are TRBV12-3 or TRBV12-4 and TRBJ2-1; the D is unclear. The CDR3 is 12 residues long. Deletions cut 6 bases from V and 5 bases from J, with 8 bases between. CDR3 in amino acids: CASSTSNNEQFF. The DNA of the CDR3 is TGTGCCAGCAGCACTTCCAACAATGAGCAGTTCTTC.

This clonotype was counted at least ten times. As the CDR3 is not closed by the conserved phenylalanine or tryptophan, this likely results from a read error. Because the CDR3's place on the DNA is in doubt, the DNA is left out and the CDR3 is given as listed by TCRdb. The chain couples TRBV12-3 or TRBV12-4 to TRBJ2-6; TRBD1, the table's D call, lacks a check against the DNA. The CDR3 totals 9 residues, both ends included. The CDR3 region is CASSFGRGV.

V usage is TRBV28 and J usage is TRBJ2-4; TRBD1 aligns across 7 bases. The germline V gene encodes CDR1 MDHEN and CDR2 SYDVKM. The CDR3 is made up of 15 amino acids. Trimming took 6 bases from V and 2 from J; bases not matched to a gene: 7. The CDR3 region is CASSRETGSKNIQYF. In nucleotides, the CDR3 is TGTGCCAGCAGCCGTGAGACAGGGTCCAAAAACATTCAGTACTTC.

The rearrangement uses TRBV3-1 and TRBJ2-7, with a possible D match to TRBD1 (5 bases). Germline V CDR1 and CDR2: LGHDT, YNNKEL (reference sequence). Trimming removed 0 bases at V and 7 bases at J, with 16 bases between. The CDR3 has 15 amino acids. The CDR3 here is CASSQDSDSAEEQYF. In nucleotides, the CDR3 is TGTGCCAGCAGCCAAGATAGTGACAGTGCAGAAGAGCAGTACTTC.

V is TRBV20-1 and J is TRBJ2-5; 7 bases map to TRBD1. With 5 bases clipped from V and 11 bases from J, the junction kept 17 bases outside the gene matches. The germline V gene encodes CDR1 DFQATT and CDR2 SNEGSKA (reference sequence). The CDR3 consists of 14 residues. The CDR3 sequence: CSAPTGFGPREQYF. Here the CDR3 DNA reads TGCAGTGCTCCGACAGGGTTTGGTCCGCGAGAGCAGTACTTC.

The V and J genes are TRBV27 and TRBJ2-1, with 8 bases that match TRBD2. The CDR3 spans 17 residues. J lost 5 bases, V lost 4 bases, and 13 bases had no gene match. Germline CDR1 reads MNHEY; CDR2 reads SMNVEV (reference sequence). The CDR3 coding sequence is TGTGCCAGCAGTTCGCTTTTAGGGACTAGATTTCACAATGAGCAGTTCTTC. Protein sequence: CASSSLLGTRFHNEQFF.

This clonotype was observed a few times. The chain joins TRBV9 to TRBJ2-5, with D tentatively TRBD2 (5 bases). The J call could be wrong; TRBJ2-7 is a better fit for the DNA end. The germline CDR1 and CDR2 sequences are SGDLS and YYNGEE. The CDR3 length is 13 residues. CDR3 residues: CASSVGRTGEQYF. The CDR3 nucleotides are TGTGCCAGCAGCGTAGGGAGGACCGGCGAGCAGTACTTC.

V and J are TRBV5-1 and TRBJ2-2; D is perhaps TRBD1 or TRBD2 (6 bases each). CDR1 and CDR2 (germline): SGHRS, YFSETQ. The CDR3 consists of 16 residues. V was pared by 0 bases and J by 2 bases, with 11 bases between. For the CDR3, the DNA is TGCGCCAGCAGCTTGGTATCCGGGGGCAACACCGGGGAGCTGTTTTTT. Protein sequence: CASSLVSGGNTGELFF.

This chain connects TRBV5-1 to TRBJ1-4; D is perhaps TRBD1 (6 bases). Trimming removed 4 bases at V and 7 bases at J, with 17 bases between. Germline V lookup: CDR1 SGHRS, CDR2 YFSETQ. The CDR3 has 15 amino acids. CDR3 DNA sequence: TGCGCCAGCAGCCGCGACGGGAAAGGGGGTGAAAAACTGTTTTTT. Translated: CASSRDGKGGEKLFF.

The J gene is TRBJ2-5, the V gene TRBV6-5; D tentatively reads TRBD1 or TRBD2 (5 bases each). The end of the DNA aligns better with TRBJ2-1, so the J call may be wrong. This CDR3 spans 12 amino acids. Germline V gene lookup returns CDR1 MNHEY and CDR2 SVGAGI. The CDR3 DNA sequence: TGTGCCAGCAGCCGGGGCGGCTATGAGCAGTTCTTC. It codes for CASSRGGYEQFF.

This clonotype has only a few counts. The chain carries TRBV7-9 and TRBJ1-4, with 9 bases aligning to TRBD1. The CDR3 runs 14 residues. The V segment lost 5 bases and the J segment 7 bases; nucleotides outside the gene matches: 5. Germline CDR1 and CDR2: SEHNR and FQNEAQ (reference sequence). The CDR3 reads CASSRDRVTEKLFF. CDR3 bases: TGTGCCAGCAGCCGGGACAGGGTCACTGAAAAACTGTTTTTT.

This clonotype has only a few counts. This chain joins TRBV2 and TRBJ2-3; D call uncertain. V dropped 7 bases and J dropped 3 bases, with 17 bases sitting between them. The CDR3 runs 15 residues. Germline CDR1 SNHLY, CDR2 FYNNEI. In nucleotides, the CDR3 is TGTGCCAGCACCTCTGTGGGCCTGGGGACAGATACGCAGTATTTT. This gives the protein CASTSVGLGTDTQYF.

This clonotype turned up a few times. This CDR3 reads CAISARNEQFF. The CDR3, as DNA: TGTGCCATCAGCGCCAGGAATGAGCAGTTCTTC. The V call is TRBV10-3, the J call TRBJ2-1; no definite D call. V lost 6 bases to trimming and J lost 7 bases, with 7 bases between them. The CDR3 spans 11 residues. The germline V gene has CDR1 ENHRY and CDR2 SYGVKD.

The chain uses TRBV5-5 and TRBJ2-5; 8 positions match TRBD1. The DNA end favors TRBJ2-7, so the J call may be wrong. Germline CDR1 is SGHKS and CDR2 is YYEKEE (reference sequence). The CDR3 is 13 residues long. CDR3: CASSRTGTHEQYF. In DNA form, the CDR3 reads TGTGCCAGCAGCCGGACAGGGACCCACGAGCAGTACTTC.